This TCR beta chain was sequenced during a study of T cells in localized non-small cell lung cancer. The repertoire was sequenced with immunoSEQ multiplex PCR; TCRdb's copy has only in-frame clones and lacks some. The sample holds 25,000 to 35,000 clones, around 94% seen once. The V gene's germline CDR1 is SGHTA and CDR2 FQGNSA. Trimming took off 5 bases at V and 5 bases at J, with 15 bases between the two ends. The CDR3 extends over 15 amino acids. Sequencing used peripheral blood, obtained before any cancer treatment. This TCR derives from a woman aged 40 to 75 with stage I lung adenocarcinoma. The chain combines TRBV7-2 with TRBJ2-2; the D gene could be TRBD1 or TRBD2 (6 bases each). The CDR3 spells CASSPRGGGTGELFF. In DNA, the CDR3 is TGTGCCAGCAGCCCCAGGGGAGGTGGGACCGGGGAGCTGTTTTTT.